The 8 T cell receptor beta chains below all came from one sample that was sequenced in a study of T cells in Graves' hyperthyroidism and ophthalmopathy (dated by TCRdb to about 2019). The library was obtained by multiplex PCR. Sequencing relied on an Illumina HiSeq 2000. TCR beta CDR3 regions were amplified from RNA transcripts. The TCR CDR3 was subjected to a first round of RT-PCR using the HTBI primer set and the Qiagen OneStep RT-PCR kit. TCRdb ran its own pipeline on the public reads, namely fastp trimming at Q25 and MiXCR clone calling, and kept in-frame beta chains. CDR3 protein sequences are deduplicated, and each keeps its most common genes and DNA. The sample contains approximately 530,000 distinct CDR3 sequences, roughly 17% of them found a single time. The ten most abundant clones make up 15% to 20% of the sample. Sequencing used blood. The source of these receptors is a woman between 18 and 30 years old with Graves' hyperthyroidism.

This clonotype was seen many times. The V gene is TRBV3-1, the J gene TRBJ2-7; 7 nucleotides align to TRBD1. Germline V CDR1 and CDR2: LGHDT, YNNKEL (reference sequence). V was pared by 4 bases and J by 1 base, with 7 bases of the junction left unmatched. CDR3 length: 15 residues. The CDR3 protein is CASSRIQGNSYEQYF. The CDR3 bases are TGTGCCAGCAGCCGAATACAGGGGAATTCCTACGAGCAGTACTTC.

DNA of the CDR3: TGTGCCACCAGTGATTTCCCTAGGGACACCGGGGAGCTGTTTTTT. This encodes CATSDFPRDTGELFF. The V gene is TRBV24-1, the J gene TRBJ2-2; no clear D gene. This CDR3 comprises 15 residues. The germline CDR1 and CDR2 sequences are KGHDR and SFDVKD. Trimming stripped 1 base from V and 3 bases from J, with 8 bases between.

Note on this clonotype: The junction departs from germline at one end; a sequencing error may be responsible. V is TRBV28 and J is TRBJ2-3, with a weak D call TRBD1 (7 bases). The CDR3 runs 14 residues. Germline V gene sequence: CDR1 MDHEN, CDR2 SYDVKM. CDR3 region: CDSRGDHFTDTQYF. CDR3 sequence (DNA): TGTGACAGCAGGGGGGATCACTTCACAGATACGCAGTATTTT.

This clonotype was seen a handful of times. The CDR3 is CSARAPTGDSSYEQYF. In DNA form, the CDR3 reads TGCAGTGCTAGAGCCCCGACAGGGGACAGCTCCTACGAGCAGTACTTC. The chain carries TRBV20-1 and TRBJ2-7; 8 nucleotides line up with TRBD1. Trimming at V came to 1 base and at J to 0 bases, leaving 8 bases not matched to a gene. The CDR3 covers 16 residues. Germline assignment: CDR1 DFQATT and CDR2 SNEGSKA (reference sequence).

This clonotype showed up many times. The chain links TRBV6-1 to TRBJ1-1; 9 nucleotides match TRBD1. The CDR3 is made up of 14 amino acids. Trimming removed 6 bases from V and 1 base from J; junction bases left unmatched: 3. Germline V gene sequence: CDR1 MNHNS, CDR2 SASEGT. The chain's CDR3 is CASRGTGRNTEAFF. In nucleotides, the CDR3 is TGTGCCAGCAGGGGGACAGGGAGGAACACTGAAGCTTTCTTT.

This chain uses TRBV2 with TRBJ1-5, with no clear D. Germline CDR1 and CDR2: SNHLY and FYNNEI. The CDR3 has 14 amino acids. Trimming removed 3 bases from V and 3 bases from J, with 9 bases in between. This CDR3 is CASSDQVNNQPQHF. The CDR3 coding sequence is TGTGCCAGCAGTGACCAGGTGAACAATCAGCCCCAGCATTTT.

This rearrangement joins TRBV30 to TRBJ2-5; maybe TRBD2 (5 bases). Germline values: CDR1 GTSNPN, CDR2 SVGIG (reference sequence). The CDR3 is 10 residues long. CDR3 DNA sequence: TGTGCTCGGGGTGGAGAGACCCAGTACTTC. Amino acid sequence: CARGGETQYF.

The chain uses TRBV5-4 and TRBJ1-2; no clear D gene. Trimming took 4 bases from V and 7 from J, leaving 17 bases between them. CDR3 length equals 14 residues. The germline CDR1 and CDR2 sequences are SGHNT and YYREEE (reference sequence). The CDR3 DNA is TGTGCCAGCAGCATCGGAGTGGGCGGTTTTGGCTACACCTTC. As protein: CASSIGVGGFGYTF. Complete variable domain (other parts from reference TRBV5-4 and TRBJ1-2): ETGVTQSPTHLIKTRGQQVTLRCSSQSGHNTVSWYQQALGQGPQFIFQYYREEENGRGNFPPRFSGLQFPNYSSELNVNALELDDSALYLCASSIGVGGFGYTFGSGTRLTVV.